A single sample is the source of the 17 T cell receptor beta chains below, sequenced in a study of regulatory T cells in long-lasting Graves disease. HTBI primers from iRepertoire and Arm-PCR of CDR3 regions yielded the TCR beta libraries. TCRdb redid the calling of the multiplex PCR reads with MiXCR, one entry per CDR3 protein. The sample gives 680,000 or so distinct CDR3 sequences, about 16% of which show up once; roughly 18% is in the top ten. Time point given: newly diagnosed GD, antithyroid drugs for less than 3 months. RNA extracted from PBMCs served as the sequencing template. This sample was shared with a second study, whose subject was T cells in Graves' hyperthyroidism and ophthalmopathy.

Material: peripheral blood mononuclear cells (PBMCs), obtained at new diagnosis, from a patient treated with antithyroid drugs. These receptors originate from a woman in her 30s with Graves disease.

This clonotype was picked up many times. This sequence joins TRBV29-1 and TRBJ1-1; TRBD1 matches at 8 bases. Losses at the gene ends were 7 bases for V and 1 base for J; bases not matched to a gene: 5. Germline loops: CDR1 SQVTM, CDR2 ANQGSEA. The CDR3 is 13 residues long. The CDR3 DNA is TGCAGCGCCGTAGACAGGGGGAACACTGAAGCTTTCTTT. Its translation is CSAVDRGNTEAFF.

The chain employs TRBV13 and TRBJ2-1, with D tentatively TRBD1 (5 bases). This CDR3 comprises 13 residues. The germline CDR1 and CDR2 sequences are PRHDT and FYEKMQ (reference sequence). Trimming pared 5 bases from V and 7 bases from J, leaving 12 bases between. The CDR3 region is CASSIRVGNEQFF. As DNA, the CDR3 is TGTGCCAGCAGCATCAGGGTTGGGAATGAGCAGTTCTTC.

Many counts were recorded for this clonotype. The rearrangement links TRBV11-2 to TRBJ2-1; 7 nucleotides agree with TRBD1. This CDR3 is built from 14 residues. The J segment lost 6 bases and the V segment lost 5 bases, leaving 7 bases of the junction unmatched. Germline CDR1 is SGHAT and CDR2 is FQNNGV. The CDR3 sequence is CASSPIDRANEQFF. The CDR3 DNA reads TGTGCCAGCAGCCCGATCGACAGGGCCAATGAGCAGTTCTTC. The full variable domain, its missing parts supplied by reference TRBV11-2 and TRBJ2-1, is EAGVAQSPRYKIIEKRQSVAFWCNPISGHATLYWYQQILGQGPKLLIQFQNNGVVDDSQLPKDRFSAERLKGVDSTLKIQPAKLEDSAVYLCASSPIDRANEQFFGPGTRLTVL.

This clonotype was observed a handful of times. The J gene is TRBJ1-1, the V gene TRBV6-5, with D perhaps matching TRBD1 (6 bases). Germline CDR1 and CDR2: MNHEY and SVGAGI. There are 16 residues in the CDR3. The V end was cut by 0 bases, the J end by 1 base, with 12 bases between. In nucleotides, the CDR3 is TGTGCCAGCAGTTACTCGAATAGGGGGGGGAACACTGAAGCTTTCTTT. This translates into CASSYSNRGGNTEAFF.

V and J are TRBV24-1 and TRBJ2-1; D tentatively reads TRBD1 or TRBD2 (6 bases each). Trimming shortened V by 3 bases and J by 6 bases, and 17 bases separated the two germline ends. CDR1 is KGHDR and CDR2 is SFDVKD in the germline V gene. The CDR3 sequence is 16 residues long. The CDR3 loop reads CATSDMGHKGGNEQFF. In DNA form, the CDR3 reads TGTGCCACCAGTGATATGGGACATAAGGGGGGCAATGAGCAGTTCTTC.

This clonotype was counted between two and nine times. The chain recombines TRBV11-2 with TRBJ2-1; 10 bases are shared with TRBD2. V shed 2 bases, J shed 9 bases, and the junction held 13 bases outside the gene matches. Germline CDR1 and CDR2: SGHAT and FQNNGV. CDR3 size: 17 residues. The CDR3 spells CASSLRATSGMNSEQFF. The DNA of the CDR3 is TGTGCCAGCAGCTTACGGGCTACTAGCGGGATGAACAGTGAGCAGTTCTTC.

There are a few counts of this clonotype. The rearrangement uses TRBV28 and TRBJ1-2; 7 bases map to TRBD1. Germline V gene lookup returns CDR1 MDHEN and CDR2 SYDVKM. The CDR3 covers 16 residues. The J segment lost 3 bases and the V segment lost 6 bases, leaving 13 bases of the junction unmatched. CDR3 amino acids: CASSPDRPLGDYGYTF. Written as DNA, the CDR3 is TGTGCCAGCAGCCCGGACAGGCCCCTCGGCGACTATGGCTACACCTTC.

V and J are TRBV2 and TRBJ1-3; D perhaps matches TRBD1 (5 bases). Trimming took off 5 bases at V and 0 bases at J, with 17 bases between the two ends. This CDR3 has 17 amino acids. CDR1 and CDR2 (germline): SNHLY, FYNNEI. The CDR3 nucleotides read TGTGCCAGCAGTACTAATCAGGGAACTAGCTCTGGAAACACCATATATTTT. It specifies CASSTNQGTSSGNTIYF.

This clonotype was counted many times. The chain uses TRBV28 and TRBJ1-2; D call uncertain. The CDR3 consists of 15 residues. The V gene's germline CDR1 is MDHEN and CDR2 SYDVKM. Trimming took 4 bases from V and 6 from J, leaving 18 bases between them. As DNA, the CDR3 is TGTGCCAGCAGTTACCCCCGGGTTGATATGGATGGCTACACCTTC. Its translation is CASSYPRVDMDGYTF.

This chain links TRBV9 with TRBJ2-1; weak D call: TRBD2 (7 bases). V lost 0 bases and J 3 bases, leaving 10 bases between the germline ends. In germline, CDR1 is SGDLS, CDR2 YYNGEE. The CDR3 has 15 amino acids. The CDR3 DNA is TGTGCCAGCAGCGTAGGGGGGGGCGTCTACAATGAGCAGTTCTTC. This gives the protein CASSVGGGVYNEQFF.

This clonotype showed up many times. The chain employs TRBV28 and TRBJ2-3; D call uncertain. With 4 bases removed from V and 7 bases from J, the gap between germline ends came to 6 bases. The CDR3 spans 11 residues. Germline V lookup: CDR1 MDHEN, CDR2 SYDVKM. This chain's CDR3 is CASSSAYTQYF. For the CDR3, the DNA is TGTGCCAGCAGTTCGGCCTATACGCAGTATTTT.

To note about this clonotype: A much larger clonotype is one base distant, so this may be a read error. V and J are TRBV6-2 or TRBV6-3 and TRBJ2-1; D gene ambiguous. CDR1 MNHEY and CDR2 SVGEGT come from the germline V gene. V lost 0 bases to trimming and J lost 10 bases, with 16 bases between them. The CDR3 covers 15 residues. CDR3 DNA: TGTGCCAGCAGTTACTCGAACGGCATCTCCTACGAGCAGTTCTTC. Residues: CASSYSNGISYEQFF.

As for this clonotype: This may stem from a read error, because a much larger clone lies one nucleotide away. The chain has TRBV5-1 and TRBJ1-6; the match to TRBD1 covers 10 bases. Germline V gene data show CDR1 as SGHRS and CDR2 as YFSETQ. V shed 0 bases and J 8 bases; nucleotides not matched to a gene: 2. There are 15 residues in the CDR3. Here the CDR3 reads CASSLVGQGYSPLHF. CDR3 DNA: TGCGCCAGCAGCTTGGTGGGACAGGGGTATTCACCCCTCCACTTT.

This clonotype came up a few times. This rearrangement joins TRBV18 to TRBJ2-7, with D perhaps matching TRBD1 (6 bases). CDR3 size: 15 residues. The germline V and J ends were trimmed by 0 bases and 5 bases, with 14 bases remaining between them. Germline V gives CDR1 KGHSH, CDR2 LQKENI. Written as DNA, the CDR3 is TGTGCCAGCTCACCACCGACAGGCTCCACCAACGAGCAGTACTTC. It codes for CASSPPTGSTNEQYF.

About this clonotype: A read error is possible here, since a much larger clone lies one base away. This CDR3 is CSARDGGDYGYTF. In DNA form, the CDR3 reads TGCAGTGCTAGAGATGGAGGAGACTATGGCTACACCTTC. This sequence joins TRBV20-1 and TRBJ1-2; D gene ambiguous. V lost 0 bases to trimming and J lost 3 bases, with 8 bases between them. Germline V gives CDR1 DFQATT, CDR2 SNEGSKA (reference sequence). This CDR3 is 13 amino acids long.

This clonotype was counted between two and nine times. The CDR3 loop reads CASSSSRDRGYEQYF. The CDR3 coding sequence is TGTGCCAGCAGCTCGTCCAGGGACAGGGGTTACGAGCAGTACTTC. The chain employs TRBV7-9 and TRBJ2-7; TRBD1 matches 10 bases. Germline V CDR1 and CDR2: SEHNR, FQNEAQ (reference sequence). Trimming at V came to 4 bases and at J to 4 bases, leaving 7 bases not matched to a gene. The CDR3 is made up of 15 amino acids.

The V gene is TRBV7-9, the J gene TRBJ2-3; D uncertain. The CDR3 covers 13 residues. The V gene lost 5 bases and the J gene lost 6 bases, with 12 bases spanning the gap. Germline V gene sequence: CDR1 SEHNR, CDR2 FQNEAQ (reference sequence). The CDR3 region is CASSPDQADTQYF. The CDR3 region has the DNA TGTGCCAGCAGCCCGGACCAAGCCGATACGCAGTATTTT.